The clone carrying this TCR beta chain was picked up a small number of times. Its antigen is not known. This CDR3 has 13 residues. The V end was cut by 1 base, the J end by 6 bases, with 9 bases between. Germline V gene sequence: CDR1 LNHNV, CDR2 YYDKDF (reference sequence). This sample was taken from a study of T-cell memory formation after mild COVID-19. Study-wide context: The TCR clusters were mostly specific to one donor.

Points from the study as a whole: Clones that contracted from day 15 to 85 were balanced CD4/CD8, while later expanders leaned CD4+. Mainly CM and EM harbored the contracting CD4+ clones; mainly EMRA harbored the CD8+ ones.

One entry per CDR3 protein results from TCRdb running MiXCR on the 5' RACE reads. This sample has 300,000 to 350,000 distinct CDR3 sequences, with under 15% found just once. This chain connects TRBV15 to TRBJ1-1; D not certain. Sample: PBMCs or a T cell subset sorted from them (not recorded which). The TCR originated in a man younger than 35 who had mild COVID-19 (a few samples of this study predate the infection). Cell type and time point are not known. The CDR3 spells CATSRARVAEAFF. The CDR3 DNA reads TGTGCCACCAGCAGAGCCCGGGTCGCTGAAGCTTTCTTT.